Reported below is one TCR beta chain. The antigen it recognizes is unknown. No clone much larger than this one lies a single base away; base qualities are absent. The collaborating institutions used their own protocols to collect whole blood in K2EDTA tubes. For TCRbeta analysis, collaborator samples were shipped as frozen whole blood, as isolated PBMCs, or as DNA extracted from either sample type. TCRbeta CDR3 regions were amplified from genomic DNA using the immunoSEQ Assay, a bias-controlled multiplex PCR. The published analysis was carried out like this. The number of nucleated cells in each sample was estimated by amplification of reference gene primers within the assay. Sequence reads were collapsed and filtered to measure the absolute abundance of every unique TCRbeta CDR3 rearrangement. Productive Simpson clonality was computed per sample as the square root of Simpson's diversity index over productive rearrangements. TCRdb holds this immuneACCESS table with in-frame rearrangements only. Some clones are missing; in checked studies, unresolved V genes explain under half, and the rest has no known cause. V, J and clone size reflect that table, while D and trimming were determined from the DNA. The sample yields about 200,000 clones; 70% to 90% were counted once. Of the sample, around 4.9% is held by the ten largest clones.

The data derive from a study of blood T cell repertoires in COVID-19 (dated by TCRdb to the early 2020s). In the study overall: Samples from collaborators originated in the United States, Italy and Spain and spanned both the acute and convalescent phases of COVID-19. Sample metadata almost always included a de-identified subject ID, COVID-19 status, age in years and sex. Where available, HLA class I and class II types were obtained from metadata supplied by the sample provider rather than from assay-based typing. Samples were obtained from the ongoing ImmuneRACE study (first 160 participants) and from roughly 1,300 subjects provided by 6 global collaborators. The repertoires were made available in a free public database intended to serve as a resource for research on the immune response to SARS-CoV-2. The material from the prospective study consisted of cDNA or gDNA derived from T cells, B-cell-depleted T cells, or PBMCs. Subjects who had been exposed to COVID-19, were actively infected with it, or had recovered from it provided the deeply sampled blood TCRbeta repertoires that made up the dataset.

The CDR3 numbers 13 residues from cysteine through phenylalanine. Of the read, only the CDR3 DNA is kept; its 39 bases are in frame from base 1. From the germline V gene, CDR1 is MNHNS and CDR2 is SASEGT. Trimming takes 3 bases from V and 5 bases from J, and the germline ends sit 8 bases apart. Results and caveats for the whole study, not just this receptor: Clinical and demographic metadata were provided uncurated, with the amount varying by source and participant.

The TCR was taken from a woman of 80 years or more with acute or convalescent COVID-19. This chain is built from TRBV6-1 and TRBJ1-5, with no D gene named confidently. What was sequenced was peripheral blood. The DNA reads TGTGCCAGCAGTGAGGGCCTCCATCAGCCCCAGCATTTT. This gives the protein CASSEGLHQPQHF.